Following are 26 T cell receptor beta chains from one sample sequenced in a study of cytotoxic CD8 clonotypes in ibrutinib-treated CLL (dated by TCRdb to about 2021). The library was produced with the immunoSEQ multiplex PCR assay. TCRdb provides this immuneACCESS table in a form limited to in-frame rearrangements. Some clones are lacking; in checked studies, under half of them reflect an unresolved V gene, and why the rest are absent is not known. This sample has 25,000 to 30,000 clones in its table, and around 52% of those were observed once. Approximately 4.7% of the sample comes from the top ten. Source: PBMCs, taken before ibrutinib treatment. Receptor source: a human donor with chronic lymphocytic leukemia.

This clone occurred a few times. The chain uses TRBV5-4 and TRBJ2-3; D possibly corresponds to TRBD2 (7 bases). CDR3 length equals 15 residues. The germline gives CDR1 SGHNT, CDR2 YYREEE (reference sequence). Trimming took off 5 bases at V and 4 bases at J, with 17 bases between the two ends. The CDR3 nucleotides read TGTGCCAGCAGACCACGGGGGGCCCCGGCAGATACGCAGTATTTT. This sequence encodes CASRPRGAPADTQYF.

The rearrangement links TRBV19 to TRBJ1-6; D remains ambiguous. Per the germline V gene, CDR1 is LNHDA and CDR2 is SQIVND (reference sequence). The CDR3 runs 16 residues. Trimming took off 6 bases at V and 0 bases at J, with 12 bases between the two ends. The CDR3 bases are TGTGCCAGTAGATGGGGATGGGGCTCCTATAATTCACCCCTCCACTTT. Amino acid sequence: CASRWGWGSYNSPLHF.

CDR3 in amino acids: CASSLRSFLAGGPRDTQYF. The CDR3, as DNA: TGTGCCAGCAGCTTACGCTCGTTCCTAGCGGGGGGGCCGAGAGATACGCAGTATTTT. V gene TRBV7-2 combines with J gene TRBJ2-3; 12 bases match TRBD2. V shed 2 bases, J shed 5 bases, and the junction held 14 bases outside the gene matches. Germline V CDR1 and CDR2: SGHTA, FQGNSA. The CDR3 runs 19 residues.

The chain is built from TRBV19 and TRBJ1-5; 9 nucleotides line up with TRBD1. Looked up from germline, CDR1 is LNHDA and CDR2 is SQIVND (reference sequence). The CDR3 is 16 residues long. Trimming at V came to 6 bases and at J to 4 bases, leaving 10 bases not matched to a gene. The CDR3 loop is CASRWGTGTVNQPQHF. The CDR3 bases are TGTGCCAGTAGATGGGGGACAGGGACTGTTAATCAGCCCCAGCATTTT.

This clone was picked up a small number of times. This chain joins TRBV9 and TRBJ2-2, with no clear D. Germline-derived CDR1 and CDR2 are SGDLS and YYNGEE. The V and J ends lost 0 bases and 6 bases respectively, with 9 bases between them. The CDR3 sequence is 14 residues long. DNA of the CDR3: TGTGCCAGCAGCGTAGAGGTCTTGGCCGGGGAGCTGTTTTTT. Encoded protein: CASSVEVLAGELFF.

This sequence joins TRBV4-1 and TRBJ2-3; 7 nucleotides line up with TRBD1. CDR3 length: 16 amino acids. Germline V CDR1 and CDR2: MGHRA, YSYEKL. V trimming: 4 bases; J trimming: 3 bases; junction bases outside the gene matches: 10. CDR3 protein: CASSRQGGFVTDTQYF. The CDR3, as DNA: TGCGCCAGCAGCCGACAGGGCGGATTTGTAACAGATACGCAGTATTTT.

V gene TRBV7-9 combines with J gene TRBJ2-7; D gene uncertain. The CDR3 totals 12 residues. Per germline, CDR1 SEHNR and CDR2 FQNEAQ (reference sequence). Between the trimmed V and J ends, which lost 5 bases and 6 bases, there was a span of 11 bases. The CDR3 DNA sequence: TGTGCCAGCAGCACCGGACCCAGCGAGCAGTACTTC. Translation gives CASSTGPSEQYF. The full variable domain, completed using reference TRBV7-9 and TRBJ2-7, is DTGVSQNPRHKITKRGQNVTFRCDPISEHNRLYWYRQTLGQGPEFLTYFQNEAQLEKSRLLSDRFSAERPKGSFSTLEIQRTEQGDSAMYLCASSTGPSEQYFGPGTRLTVT.

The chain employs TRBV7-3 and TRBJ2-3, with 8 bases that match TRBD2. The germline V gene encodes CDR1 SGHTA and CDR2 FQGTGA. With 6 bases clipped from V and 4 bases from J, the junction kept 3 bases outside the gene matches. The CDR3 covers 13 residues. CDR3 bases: TGTGCCAGCAGAAGCGGGAGTTCAGATACGCAGTATTTT. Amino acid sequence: CASRSGSSDTQYF.

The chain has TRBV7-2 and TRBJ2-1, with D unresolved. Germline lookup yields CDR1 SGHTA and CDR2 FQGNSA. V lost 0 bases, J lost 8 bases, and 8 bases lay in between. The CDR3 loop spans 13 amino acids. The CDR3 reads CASSLAGNHEQFF. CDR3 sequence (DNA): TGTGCCAGCAGCTTAGCAGGGAACCATGAGCAGTTCTTC. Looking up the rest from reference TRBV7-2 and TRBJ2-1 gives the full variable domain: GAGVSQSPSNKVTEKGKDVELRCDPISGHTALYWYRQSLGQGLEFLIYFQGNSAPDKSGLPSDRFSAERTGGSVSTLTIQRTQQEDSAVYLCASSLAGNHEQFFGPGTRLTVL.

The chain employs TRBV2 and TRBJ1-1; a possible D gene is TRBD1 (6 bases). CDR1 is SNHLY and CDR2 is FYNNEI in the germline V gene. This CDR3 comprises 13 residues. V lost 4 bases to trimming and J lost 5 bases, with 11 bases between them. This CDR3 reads CASSGGARTEAFF. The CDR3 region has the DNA TGTGCCAGCAGTGGGGGGGCGAGGACTGAAGCTTTCTTT.

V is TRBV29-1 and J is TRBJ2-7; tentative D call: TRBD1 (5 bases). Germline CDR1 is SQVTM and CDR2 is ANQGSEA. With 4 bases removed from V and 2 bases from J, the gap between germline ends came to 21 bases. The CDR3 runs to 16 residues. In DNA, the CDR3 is TGCAGCGTTGTGGGCAGGGATCCTCCCAACACCTACGAGCAGTACTTC. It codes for CSVVGRDPPNTYEQYF.

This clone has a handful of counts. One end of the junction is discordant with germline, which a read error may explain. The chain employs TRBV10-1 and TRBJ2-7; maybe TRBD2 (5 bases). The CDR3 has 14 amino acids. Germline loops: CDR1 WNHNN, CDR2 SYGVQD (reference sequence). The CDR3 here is CASTERVAIPTCDF. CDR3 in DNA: TGCGCCAGCACCGAAAGGGTAGCGATACCTACGTGCGACTTC.

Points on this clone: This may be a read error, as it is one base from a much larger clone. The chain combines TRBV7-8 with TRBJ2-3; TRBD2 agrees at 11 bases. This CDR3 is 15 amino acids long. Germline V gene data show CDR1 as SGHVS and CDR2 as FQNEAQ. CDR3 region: CAGSLELAGADTQYF. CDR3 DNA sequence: TGTGCCGGCAGCTTAGAACTAGCGGGAGCAGATACGCAGTATTTT.

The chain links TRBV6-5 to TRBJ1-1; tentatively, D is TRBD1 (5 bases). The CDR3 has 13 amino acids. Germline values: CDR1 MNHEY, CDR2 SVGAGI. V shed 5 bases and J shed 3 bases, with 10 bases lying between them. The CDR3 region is CASSKGLYTEAFF. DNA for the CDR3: TGTGCCAGCAGTAAGGGGCTTTACACTGAAGCTTTCTTT.

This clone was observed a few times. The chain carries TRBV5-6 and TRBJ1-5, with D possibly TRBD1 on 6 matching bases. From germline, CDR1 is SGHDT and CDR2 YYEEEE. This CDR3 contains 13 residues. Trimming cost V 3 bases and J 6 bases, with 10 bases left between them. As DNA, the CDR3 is TGTGCCAGCAGCTATGGGACAACTCAGCCCCAGCATTTT. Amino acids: CASSYGTTQPQHF.

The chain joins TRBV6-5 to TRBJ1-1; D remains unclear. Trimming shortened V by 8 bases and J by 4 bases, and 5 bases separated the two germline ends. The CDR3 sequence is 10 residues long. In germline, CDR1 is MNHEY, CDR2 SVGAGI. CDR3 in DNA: TGTGCCAGCGGTCTCACTGAAGCTTTCTTT. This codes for CASGLTEAFF.

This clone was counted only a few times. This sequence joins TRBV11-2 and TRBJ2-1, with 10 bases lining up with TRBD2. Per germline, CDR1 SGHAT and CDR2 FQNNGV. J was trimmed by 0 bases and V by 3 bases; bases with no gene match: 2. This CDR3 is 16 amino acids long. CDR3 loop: CASSFQRGGSYNEQFF. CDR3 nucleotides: TGTGCCAGCAGCTTCCAGCGGGGGGGCTCCTACAATGAGCAGTTCTTC.

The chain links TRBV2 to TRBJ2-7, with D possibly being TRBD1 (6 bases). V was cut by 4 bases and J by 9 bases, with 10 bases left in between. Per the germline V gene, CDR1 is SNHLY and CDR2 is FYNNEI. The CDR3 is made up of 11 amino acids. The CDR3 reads CASSARGGQYF. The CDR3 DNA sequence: TGTGCCAGCAGTGCCAGGGGCGGGCAGTACTTC.

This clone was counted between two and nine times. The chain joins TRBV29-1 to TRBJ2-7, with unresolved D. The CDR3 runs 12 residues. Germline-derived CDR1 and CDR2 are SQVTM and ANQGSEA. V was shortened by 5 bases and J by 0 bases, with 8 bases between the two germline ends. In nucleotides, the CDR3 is TGCAGCGTTCGACTGAGCTCCTACGAGCAGTACTTC. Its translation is CSVRLSSYEQYF.

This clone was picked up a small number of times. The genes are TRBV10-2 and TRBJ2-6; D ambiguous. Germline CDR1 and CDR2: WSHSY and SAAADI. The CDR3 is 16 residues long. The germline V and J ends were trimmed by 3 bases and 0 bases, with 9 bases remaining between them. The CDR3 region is CASSDNWISGANVLTF. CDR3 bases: TGCGCCAGCAGTGATAATTGGATCTCTGGGGCCAACGTCCTGACTTTC.

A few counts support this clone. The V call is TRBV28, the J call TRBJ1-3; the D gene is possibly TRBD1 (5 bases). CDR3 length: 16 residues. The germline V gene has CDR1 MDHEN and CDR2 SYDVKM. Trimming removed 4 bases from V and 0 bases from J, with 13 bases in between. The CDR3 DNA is TGTGCCAGCAGTTCCCCCCGTACAGGCTCTGGAAACACCATATATTTT. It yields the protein CASSSPRTGSGNTIYF.

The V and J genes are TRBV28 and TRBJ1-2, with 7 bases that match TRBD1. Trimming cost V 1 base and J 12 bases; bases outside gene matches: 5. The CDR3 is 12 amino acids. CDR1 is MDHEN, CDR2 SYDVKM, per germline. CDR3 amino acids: CASSLLVGGDTF. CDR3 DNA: TGTGCCAGCAGTTTATTGGTAGGGGGCGACACCTTC.

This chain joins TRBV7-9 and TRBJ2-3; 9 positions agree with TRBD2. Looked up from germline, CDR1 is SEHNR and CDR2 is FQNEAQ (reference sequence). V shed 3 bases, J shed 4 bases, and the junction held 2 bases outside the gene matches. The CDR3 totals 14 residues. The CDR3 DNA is TGTGCCAGCAGCTTGGGACTAGCCTCAGATACGCAGTATTTT. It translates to CASSLGLASDTQYF.

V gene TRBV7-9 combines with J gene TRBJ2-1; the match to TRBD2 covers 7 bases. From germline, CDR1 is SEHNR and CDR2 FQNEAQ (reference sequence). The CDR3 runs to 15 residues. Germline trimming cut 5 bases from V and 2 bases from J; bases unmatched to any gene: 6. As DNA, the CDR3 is TGTGCCAGCAGCAAGAGCGGGGCCGCCTACAATGAGCAGTTCTTC. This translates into CASSKSGAAYNEQFF.

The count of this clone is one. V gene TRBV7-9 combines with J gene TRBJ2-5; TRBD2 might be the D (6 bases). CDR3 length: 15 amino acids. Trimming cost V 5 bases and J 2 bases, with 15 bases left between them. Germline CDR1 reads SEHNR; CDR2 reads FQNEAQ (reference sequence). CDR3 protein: CASSPRREWQETQYF. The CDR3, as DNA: TGTGCCAGCAGCCCCCGCCGGGAGTGGCAAGAGACCCAGTACTTC. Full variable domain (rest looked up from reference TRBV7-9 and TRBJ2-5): DTGVSQNPRHKITKRGQNVTFRCDPISEHNRLYWYRQTLGQGPEFLTYFQNEAQLEKSRLLSDRFSAERPKGSFSTLEIQRTEQGDSAMYLCASSPRREWQETQYFGPGTRLLVL.

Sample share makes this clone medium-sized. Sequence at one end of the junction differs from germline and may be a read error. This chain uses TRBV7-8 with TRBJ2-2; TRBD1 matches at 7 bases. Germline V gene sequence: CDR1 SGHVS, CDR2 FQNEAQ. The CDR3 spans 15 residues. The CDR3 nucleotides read TGTGCCAGCAGATTAGGGACAGCACACACCGGGGAGCTGTTTTTT. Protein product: CASRLGTAHTGELFF. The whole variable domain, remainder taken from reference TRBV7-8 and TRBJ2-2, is GAGVSQSPRYKVAKRGQDVALRCDPISGHVSLFWYQQALGQGPEFLTYFQNEAQLDKSGLPSDRFFAERPEGSVSTLKIQRTQQEDSAVYLCASRLGTAHTGELFFGEGSRLTVL.